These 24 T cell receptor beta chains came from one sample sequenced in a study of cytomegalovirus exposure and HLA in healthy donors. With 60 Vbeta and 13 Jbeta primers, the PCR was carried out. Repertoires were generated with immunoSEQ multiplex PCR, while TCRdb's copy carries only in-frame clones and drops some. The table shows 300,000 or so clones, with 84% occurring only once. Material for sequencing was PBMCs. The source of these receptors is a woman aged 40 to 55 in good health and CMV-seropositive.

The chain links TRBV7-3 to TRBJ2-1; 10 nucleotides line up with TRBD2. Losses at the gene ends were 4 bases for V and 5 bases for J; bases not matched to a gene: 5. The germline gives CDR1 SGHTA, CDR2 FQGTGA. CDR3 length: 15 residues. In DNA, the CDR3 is TGTGCCAGCAGCTCACGGACTAGCGGTCACAATGAGCAGTTCTTC. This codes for CASSSRTSGHNEQFF.

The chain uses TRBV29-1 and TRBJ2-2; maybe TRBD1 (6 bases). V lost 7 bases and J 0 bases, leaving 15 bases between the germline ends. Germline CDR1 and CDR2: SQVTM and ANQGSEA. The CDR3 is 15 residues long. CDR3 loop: CSASAGTTNTGELFF. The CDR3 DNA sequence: TGCAGCGCCTCCGCCGGGACAACGAACACCGGGGAGCTGTTTTTT.

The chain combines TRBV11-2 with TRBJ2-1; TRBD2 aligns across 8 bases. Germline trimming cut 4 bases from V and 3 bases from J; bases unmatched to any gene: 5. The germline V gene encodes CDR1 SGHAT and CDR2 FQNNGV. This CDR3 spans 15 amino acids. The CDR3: CASSSAGTSYNEQFF. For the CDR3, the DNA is TGTGCCAGCAGCTCAGCCGGGACTAGCTACAATGAGCAGTTCTTC.

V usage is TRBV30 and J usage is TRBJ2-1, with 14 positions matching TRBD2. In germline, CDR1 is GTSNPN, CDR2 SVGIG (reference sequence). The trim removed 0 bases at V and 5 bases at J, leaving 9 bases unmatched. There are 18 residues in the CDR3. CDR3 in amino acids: CAWSVQRTSGRSDNEQFF. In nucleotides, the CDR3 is TGTGCCTGGAGTGTACAGAGGACTAGCGGGAGGTCCGACAATGAGCAGTTCTTC.

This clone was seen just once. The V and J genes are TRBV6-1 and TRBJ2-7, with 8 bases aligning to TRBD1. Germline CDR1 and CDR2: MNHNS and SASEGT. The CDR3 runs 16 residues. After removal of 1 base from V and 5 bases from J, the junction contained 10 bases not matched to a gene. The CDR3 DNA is TGTGCCAGCAGTGAAGTCGGACAGGGAATTACCAACGAGCAGTACTTC. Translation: CASSEVGQGITNEQYF.

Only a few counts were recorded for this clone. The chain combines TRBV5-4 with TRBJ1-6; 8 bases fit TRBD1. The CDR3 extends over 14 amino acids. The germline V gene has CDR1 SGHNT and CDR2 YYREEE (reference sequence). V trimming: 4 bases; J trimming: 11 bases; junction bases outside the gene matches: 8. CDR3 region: CASSPDRVSTPLHF. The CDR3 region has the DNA TGTGCCAGCAGCCCGGACAGGGTATCGACACCCCTCCACTTT.

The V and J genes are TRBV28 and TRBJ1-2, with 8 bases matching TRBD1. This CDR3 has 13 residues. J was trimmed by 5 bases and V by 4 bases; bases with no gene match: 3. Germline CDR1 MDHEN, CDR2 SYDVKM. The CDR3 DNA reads TGTGCCAGCAGTTATGGACAGGGTTATGGCTACACCTTC. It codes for CASSYGQGYGYTF.

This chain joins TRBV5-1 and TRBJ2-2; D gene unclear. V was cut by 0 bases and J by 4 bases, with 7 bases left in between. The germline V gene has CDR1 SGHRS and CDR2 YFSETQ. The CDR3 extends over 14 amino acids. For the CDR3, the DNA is TGCGCCAGCAGCTTGGGAGCCCCCACCGGGGAGCTGTTTTTT. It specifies CASSLGAPTGELFF.

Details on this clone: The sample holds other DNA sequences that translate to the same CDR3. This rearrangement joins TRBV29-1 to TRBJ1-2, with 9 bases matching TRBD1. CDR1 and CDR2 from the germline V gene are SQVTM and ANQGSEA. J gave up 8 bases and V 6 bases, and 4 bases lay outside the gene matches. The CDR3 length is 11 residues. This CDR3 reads CSVGQGQGYTF. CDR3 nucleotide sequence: TGCAGCGTAGGACAGGGGCAAGGCTACACCTTC.

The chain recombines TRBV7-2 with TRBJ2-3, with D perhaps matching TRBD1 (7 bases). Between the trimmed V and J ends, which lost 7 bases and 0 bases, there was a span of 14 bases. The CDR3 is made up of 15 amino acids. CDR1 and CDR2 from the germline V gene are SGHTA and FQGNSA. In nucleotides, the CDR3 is TGTGCCAGCAAAGGAGGGGGCTGGAGCACAGATACGCAGTATTTT. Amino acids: CASKGGGWSTDTQYF.

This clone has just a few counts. This CDR3 reads CASSYRDTGNQPQHF. The CDR3, as DNA: TGTGCCAGCAGTTACCGGGACACGGGCAATCAGCCCCAGCATTTT. The chain joins TRBV6-6 to TRBJ1-5, with D perhaps TRBD1 (6 bases). The V and J ends lost 2 bases and 2 bases respectively, with 10 bases between them. The CDR3 length is 15 residues. Germline V gene data show CDR1 as MNHNY and CDR2 as SVGAGI (reference sequence).

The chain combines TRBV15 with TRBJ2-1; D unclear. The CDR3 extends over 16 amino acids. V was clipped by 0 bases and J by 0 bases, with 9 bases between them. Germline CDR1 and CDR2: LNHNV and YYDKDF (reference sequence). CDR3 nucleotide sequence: TGTGCCACCAGCAGAGATTCTAGGTCCTCCTACAATGAGCAGTTCTTC. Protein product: CATSRDSRSSYNEQFF.

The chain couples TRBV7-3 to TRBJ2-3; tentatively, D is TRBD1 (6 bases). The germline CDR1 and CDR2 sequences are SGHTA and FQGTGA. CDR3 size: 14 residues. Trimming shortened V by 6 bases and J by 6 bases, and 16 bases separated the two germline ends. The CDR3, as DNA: TGTGCCAGCAGTTCAACCCAGCAGGGGGATACGCAGTATTTT. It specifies CASSSTQQGDTQYF.

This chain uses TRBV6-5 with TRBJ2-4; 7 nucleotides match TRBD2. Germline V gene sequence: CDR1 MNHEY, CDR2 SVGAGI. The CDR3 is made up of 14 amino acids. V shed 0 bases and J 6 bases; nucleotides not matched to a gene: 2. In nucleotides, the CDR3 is TGTGCCAGCAGTTACTCGACTAGCTCAAACATTCAGTACTTC. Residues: CASSYSTSSNIQYF.

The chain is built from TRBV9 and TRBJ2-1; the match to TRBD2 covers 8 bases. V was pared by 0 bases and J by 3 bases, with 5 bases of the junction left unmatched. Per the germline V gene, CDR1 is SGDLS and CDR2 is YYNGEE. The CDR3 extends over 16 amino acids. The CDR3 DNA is TGTGCCAGCAGCGTAGGTGGCGGGAGGATCTACAATGAGCAGTTCTTC. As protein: CASSVGGGRIYNEQFF.

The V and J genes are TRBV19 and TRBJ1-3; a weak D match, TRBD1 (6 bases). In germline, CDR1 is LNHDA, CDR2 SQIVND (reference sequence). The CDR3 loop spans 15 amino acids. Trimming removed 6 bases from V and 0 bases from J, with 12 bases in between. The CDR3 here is CASSLRDTSGNTIYF. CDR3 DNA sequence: TGTGCCAGTAGCCTCCGGGACACCTCTGGAAACACCATATATTTT. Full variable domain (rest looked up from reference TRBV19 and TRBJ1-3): DGGITQSPKYLFRKEGQNVTLSCEQNLNHDAMYWYRQDPGQGLRLIYYSQIVNDFQKGDIAEGYSVSREKKESFPLTVTSAQKNPTAFYLCASSLRDTSGNTIYFGEGSWLTVV.

Here the CDR3 reads CASSEPGVHEQYF. DNA for the CDR3: TGTGCCAGCAGTGAACCAGGGGTCCACGAGCAGTACTTC. The chain combines TRBV6-1 with TRBJ2-7, with D perhaps matching TRBD1 (6 bases). The CDR3 covers 13 residues. V gave up 2 bases and J gave up 5 bases, with 10 bases separating them. Germline CDR1 and CDR2: MNHNS and SASEGT.

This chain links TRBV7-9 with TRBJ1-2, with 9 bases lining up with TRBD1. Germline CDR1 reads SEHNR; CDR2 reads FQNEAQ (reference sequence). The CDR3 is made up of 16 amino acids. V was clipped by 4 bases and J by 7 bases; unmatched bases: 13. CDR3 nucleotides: TGTGCCAGCAGCTCACCTACAGGGGGCGGTGGGTTTGGCTACACCTTC. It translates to CASSSPTGGGGFGYTF.

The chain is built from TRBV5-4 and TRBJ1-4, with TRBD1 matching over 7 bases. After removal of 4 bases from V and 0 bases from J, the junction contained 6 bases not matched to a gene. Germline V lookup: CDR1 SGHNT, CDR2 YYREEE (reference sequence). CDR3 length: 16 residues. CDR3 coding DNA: TGTGCCAGCAGCATAGACAGGGTGGCAACTAATGAAAAACTGTTTTTT. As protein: CASSIDRVATNEKLFF.

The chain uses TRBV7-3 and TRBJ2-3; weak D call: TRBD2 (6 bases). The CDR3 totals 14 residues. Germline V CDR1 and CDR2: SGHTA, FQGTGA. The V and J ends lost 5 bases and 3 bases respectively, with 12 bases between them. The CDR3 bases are TGTGCCAGCAGCCCTGGGACTTGGACAGATACGCAGTATTTT. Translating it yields CASSPGTWTDTQYF.

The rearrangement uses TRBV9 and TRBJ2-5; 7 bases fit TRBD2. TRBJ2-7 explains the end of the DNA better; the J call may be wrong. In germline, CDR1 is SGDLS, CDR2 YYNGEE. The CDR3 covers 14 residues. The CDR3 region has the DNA TGTGCCAGCAGCGTAACTAGCGACTCCTACGAGCAGTACTTC. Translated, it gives CASSVTSDSYEQYF.

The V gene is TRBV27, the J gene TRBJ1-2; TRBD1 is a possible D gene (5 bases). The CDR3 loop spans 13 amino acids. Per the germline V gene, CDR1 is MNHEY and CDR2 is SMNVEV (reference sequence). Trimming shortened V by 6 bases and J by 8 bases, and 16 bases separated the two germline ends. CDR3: CASRSSRAFGYTF. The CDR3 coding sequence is TGTGCCAGCAGAAGCAGCAGGGCTTTCGGCTACACCTTC.

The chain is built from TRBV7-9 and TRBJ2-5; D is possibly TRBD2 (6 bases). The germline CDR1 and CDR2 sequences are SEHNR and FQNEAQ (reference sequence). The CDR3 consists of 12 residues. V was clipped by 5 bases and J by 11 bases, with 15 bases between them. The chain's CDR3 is CASSANLGRQYF. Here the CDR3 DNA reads TGTGCCAGCAGCGCCAATTTGGGGAGGCAGTACTTC.

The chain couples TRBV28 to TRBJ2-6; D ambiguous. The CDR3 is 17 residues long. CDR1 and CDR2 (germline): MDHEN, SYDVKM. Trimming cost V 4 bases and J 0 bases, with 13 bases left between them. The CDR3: CASSSMRPVSGANVLTF. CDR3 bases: TGTGCCAGCAGTTCGATGCGGCCGGTCTCTGGGGCCAACGTCCTGACTTTC.